What follows are 10 T cell receptor beta chains derived from one specimen sequenced in a study of post-analysis software for immune sequencing data. Whole-study results and caveats: The study found TRBV5-6, TRBV5-1 and TRBV20-1 among a few TRBV segments more frequent in patients than controls.

No antigen has been identified for these receptors. Researchers reported that TCR beta cDNA libraries carried unique molecular identifiers. Using its own MiXCR run on the PCR reads, TCRdb lists one record per CDR3 protein. In the table there are 350,000 to 450,000 distinct CDR3 sequences, about a third of which are singletons. The sequenced sample consisted of blood. Every receptor here comes from a girl aged 5 to 17 with multiple sclerosis.

This clonotype was seen a handful of times. CDR3 amino acids: CASSPAGAGDGYTF. CDR3 nucleotide sequence: TGCGCCAGCAGCCCCGCGGGGGCAGGTGATGGCTACACCTTC. The J gene is TRBJ1-2, the V gene TRBV4-1; possibly TRBD1 for D (6 bases). The CDR3 sequence is 14 residues long. V was trimmed by 4 bases and J by 6 bases, leaving 15 bases between them. Germline CDR1 reads MGHRA; CDR2 reads YSYEKL.

This clonotype was found a few times. The chain joins TRBV6-5 to TRBJ1-4, with a tentative D call TRBD1 (5 bases). The V and J ends lost 5 bases and 6 bases respectively, with 16 bases between them. CDR3 length equals 15 residues. Germline values: CDR1 MNHEY, CDR2 SVGAGI. CDR3 sequence reads: CASSPFRRDDEKLFF. CDR3 in DNA: TGTGCCAGCAGTCCCTTCCGGAGGGACGATGAAAAACTGTTTTTT.

This clonotype was seen more than once but under ten times. The rearrangement uses TRBV20-1 and TRBJ2-1, with D hard to call. V was clipped by 0 bases and J by 6 bases, with 18 bases between them. Germline CDR1 and CDR2: DFQATT and SNEGSKA (reference sequence). The CDR3 has 16 residues. The DNA of the CDR3 is TGCAGTGCTAGAGATCGGACCCCTACTACGTCCAATGAGCAGTTCTTC. Translated: CSARDRTPTTSNEQFF.

The chain recombines TRBV10-3 with TRBJ1-6, with D perhaps TRBD1 (5 bases). Trimming removed 2 bases from V and 7 bases from J, with 12 bases in between. This CDR3 region has 15 residues. Germline loops: CDR1 ENHRY, CDR2 SYGVKD. The CDR3 sequence: CAISEAGLSNSPLHF. In nucleotides, the CDR3 is TGTGCCATCAGTGAGGCAGGGCTTTCGAATTCACCCCTCCACTTT.

This clonotype turned up a few times. The V gene is TRBV5-1, the J gene TRBJ2-3, with 9 bases aligning to TRBD2. Germline trimming cut 4 bases from V and 1 base from J; bases unmatched to any gene: 1. Per the germline V gene, CDR1 is SGHRS and CDR2 is YFSETQ. The CDR3 runs to 14 residues. The CDR3 DNA sequence: TGCGCCAGCAGCGTAGCGGGGGGCACAGATACGCAGTATTTT. Residues: CASSVAGGTDTQYF.

This chain uses TRBV12-3 or TRBV12-4 with TRBJ1-2; a possible D gene is TRBD1 (6 bases). V was shortened by 4 bases and J by 8 bases, with 14 bases between the two germline ends. CDR3 size: 13 residues. The CDR3 nucleotides are TGTGCCAGCAGTTGGCAGGGGAGGAGAGGCTACACCTTC. Translation gives CASSWQGRRGYTF.

Here the CDR3 reads CASSLMGQPQHF. The DNA of the CDR3 is TGTGCCAGCAGTTTAATGGGGCAGCCCCAGCATTTT. The chain joins TRBV12-3 or TRBV12-4 to TRBJ1-5; D ambiguous. The V end was cut by 2 bases, the J end by 7 bases, with 6 bases between. The CDR3 has 12 residues.

The genes are TRBV5-5 and TRBJ1-6; 7 bases align to TRBD1. The CDR3 covers 15 residues. Germline CDR1 SGHKS, CDR2 YYEKEE (reference sequence). V lost 5 bases to trimming and J lost 6 bases; unmatched junction nucleotides: 8. DNA of the CDR3: TGTGCCAGCAGACCCGGGACAGCCTTTAATTCACCCCTCCACTTT. This translates into CASRPGTAFNSPLHF.

This clonotype was recorded a few times. The CDR3: CASSLGTDYDEQYF. The CDR3 bases are TGCGCCAGCAGCTTGGGGACGGACTACGACGAGCAGTACTTC. This sequence joins TRBV5-1 and TRBJ2-7, with D tentatively TRBD2 (6 bases). This CDR3 comprises 14 residues. The germline V gene encodes CDR1 SGHRS and CDR2 YFSETQ. V was pared by 0 bases and J by 5 bases, with 12 bases between.

This clonotype was counted only a few times. This chain uses TRBV9 with TRBJ1-2; tentatively, D is TRBD1 (6 bases). V lost 0 bases and J 5 bases, leaving 14 bases between the germline ends. Germline V gene sequence: CDR1 SGDLS, CDR2 YYNGEE. CDR3 length equals 15 residues. CDR3 sequence (DNA): TGTGCCAGCAGCGTAGAGGCAGGGGTCTCTTATGGCTACACCTTC. Its protein is CASSVEAGVSYGYTF.